Here is one T cell receptor beta chain with its context. As yet, its antigen is unknown. The CDR3 consists of 12 residues. The germline V and J ends were trimmed by 1 base and 7 bases, with 8 bases remaining between them. Germline-derived CDR1 and CDR2 are SEHNR and FQNEAQ (reference sequence). PCR used 60 Vbeta primers and 13 Jbeta primers. Clones were read by immunoSEQ multiplex PCR, and TCRdb kept only the in-frame ones, dropping some. The repertoire consists of 120,000 or so clones, with 75% occurring once and the leading ten covering nearly 3%. The sample is drawn from a study of cytomegalovirus exposure and HLA in healthy donors. Study observations and caveats: As a later analysis revealed, the rate of TCR association differed by HLA locus, with DRB1 most and HLA-C fewest.

Nominally healthy donors provided the samples, though records likely missed some immune exposures. The chain uses TRBV7-9 and TRBJ2-7; no clear D gene. The TCR sequence derives from a woman aged 40 to 50 in good health and CMV-seropositive. The sequenced sample was PBMCs. The CDR3 sequence: CASSLVPLEQYF. CDR3 nucleotides: TGTGCCAGCAGCTTAGTTCCTCTGGAGCAGTACTTC.